Each of the 15 T cell receptor beta chains below was sequenced from the same sample in a study of blood T cell repertoires in COVID-19. This table comes from immunoSEQ multiplex PCR, and its TCRdb copy is limited to in-frame clones, with some not included. Of some 190,000 clones listed, approximately 83% are singletons. The material sequenced was peripheral blood. The receptors shown here come from a human donor with active or convalescent COVID-19. The donor label of this sample is uncertain.

The table lists this clone with a count of one. The chain joins TRBV4-3 to TRBJ1-5, with D uncertain. Trimming took off 0 bases at V and 7 bases at J, with 7 bases between the two ends. The germline gives CDR1 LGHNA, CDR2 YSLEER. This CDR3 comprises 13 residues. CDR3 sequence (DNA): TGCGCCAGCAGCCAAGATCTTCGGCAGCCCCAGCATTTT. Residues: CASSQDLRQPQHF.

V gene TRBV28 combines with J gene TRBJ2-7; D is possibly TRBD1 (6 bases). Trimming removed 1 base at V and 7 bases at J, with 17 bases between. This CDR3 contains 15 residues. In germline, CDR1 is MDHEN, CDR2 SYDVKM. CDR3 sequence (DNA): TGTGCCAGCAGTTTATCACAGGGTTTGGGTCGAGAGCAGTACTTC. Protein: CASSLSQGLGREQYF.

This rearrangement joins TRBV6-5 to TRBJ1-2; TRBD1 aligns across 8 bases. V trimming: 6 bases; J trimming: 8 bases; junction bases outside the gene matches: 11. The CDR3 length is 14 residues. In germline, CDR1 is MNHEY, CDR2 SVGAGI. CDR3 sequence: CASSRRQGSMGYTF. The CDR3 coding sequence is TGTGCCAGCAGCCGTAGACAGGGGAGTATGGGCTACACCTTC.

This clone was observed a single time. The V call is TRBV29-1, the J call TRBJ1-1; 7 nucleotides align to TRBD1. The CDR3 has 13 residues. V was clipped by 7 bases and J by 0 bases; unmatched bases: 5. From germline, CDR1 is SQVTM and CDR2 ANQGSEA. CDR3 in amino acids: CSGTGQLNTEAFF. CDR3 nucleotide sequence: TGCAGCGGGACGGGACAGCTGAACACTGAAGCTTTCTTT.

There are a few counts of this clone. J is TRBJ2-1 and V is TRBV5-6, with D perhaps TRBD2 (7 bases). The CDR3 contains 15 residues. Trimming took 4 bases from V and 3 from J, leaving 14 bases between them. Per the germline V gene, CDR1 is SGHDT and CDR2 is YYEEEE. The CDR3 region has the DNA TGTGCCAGCAGCCCAGAGGGGGGGGACTACAATGAGCAGTTCTTC. Its protein product is CASSPEGGDYNEQFF.

This chain joins TRBV4-2 and TRBJ2-7; 13 bases fit TRBD2. The germline V gene encodes CDR1 LGHNA and CDR2 YNFKEQ. The CDR3 length is 17 residues. V lost 0 bases to trimming and J lost 4 bases; unmatched junction nucleotides: 6. Here the CDR3 DNA reads TGTGCCAGCAGCCAAGATAACGGACTAGCGGGAGAGTACGAGCAGTACTTC. This sequence encodes CASSQDNGLAGEYEQYF.

This sequence joins TRBV10-1 and TRBJ2-2, with 11 positions matching TRBD2. Germline V gene sequence: CDR1 WNHNN, CDR2 SYGVQD (reference sequence). With V trimmed by 2 bases and J by 4 bases, 9 bases remained unmatched. The CDR3 is 18 amino acids. The CDR3 spells CASSERVAGGPGTGELFF. As DNA, the CDR3 is TGCGCCAGCAGTGAGAGGGTAGCGGGAGGGCCGGGCACCGGGGAGCTGTTTTTT.

This clone was observed a few times. V and J are TRBV7-6 and TRBJ2-7; 7 nucleotides align to TRBD2. V trimming: 4 bases; J trimming: 4 bases; junction bases outside the gene matches: 10. The CDR3 is 15 amino acids. From germline, CDR1 is SGHVS and CDR2 FNYEAQ. The CDR3 protein is CASSSHEDGGYEQYF. The CDR3 nucleotides are TGTGCCAGCAGCTCACATGAAGACGGGGGGTACGAGCAGTACTTC.

The chain has TRBV4-1 and TRBJ2-2; 8 bases fit TRBD2. Germline V gene sequence: CDR1 MGHRA, CDR2 YSYEKL. CDR3 length: 18 amino acids. V dropped 4 bases and J dropped 1; count of bases not matched to a gene: 11. The chain's CDR3 is CASSPKRLREGNTGELFF. As DNA, the CDR3 is TGCGCCAGCAGCCCCAAAAGGCTTCGGGAGGGGAACACCGGGGAGCTGTTTTTT.

This clone was counted only a few times. The chain couples TRBV6-5 to TRBJ2-7; TRBD1 aligns across 7 bases. The CDR3 has 14 amino acids. J was trimmed by 1 base and V by 7 bases; bases with no gene match: 7. Per germline, CDR1 MNHEY and CDR2 SVGAGI. CDR3 nucleotides: TGTGCCAGCATGAGAGGACAGGTGTCCTACGAGCAGTACTTC. Its protein is CASMRGQVSYEQYF.

This chain connects TRBV28 to TRBJ2-7; the D is unclear. The length of the CDR3 is 14 residues. Germline CDR1 and CDR2: MDHEN and SYDVKM. V shed 4 bases and J shed 2 bases, with 12 bases lying between them. The CDR3 region is CASSSGSYTYEQYF. In DNA form, the CDR3 reads TGTGCCAGCAGTTCCGGGTCCTACACCTACGAGCAGTACTTC.

V is TRBV6-5 and J is TRBJ2-7; TRBD2 matches at 11 bases. The junction had 11 bases not matched to a gene; V was cut back by 8 bases and J by 5 bases. Germline CDR1 and CDR2: MNHEY and SVGAGI. The CDR3 is made up of 15 amino acids. CDR3 residues: CASSFSGLAAHEQYF. For the CDR3, the DNA is TGTGCCAGCTCCTTTTCGGGACTAGCGGCCCACGAGCAGTACTTC.

The CDR3 nucleotides read TGTGCCAGCAGCTTAGACAGCGGGGGGGCCTCGAAGACCCAGTACTTC. This encodes CASSLDSGGASKTQYF. V gene TRBV7-9 combines with J gene TRBJ2-5; 10 bases are a match to TRBD2. Germline values: CDR1 SEHNR, CDR2 FQNEAQ (reference sequence). The junction had 8 bases not matched to a gene; V was cut back by 1 base and J by 6 bases. The CDR3 runs to 16 residues.

The chain couples TRBV28 to TRBJ1-3; D call uncertain. Looked up from germline, CDR1 is MDHEN and CDR2 is SYDVKM. The CDR3 totals 13 residues. V gave up 9 bases and J gave up 0 bases, with 9 bases separating them. CDR3 in amino acids: CASEPPSGNTIYF. The DNA of the CDR3 is TGTGCCAGTGAGCCCCCCTCTGGAAACACCATATATTTT. Together with reference TRBV28 and TRBJ1-3, the CDR3 gives the full variable domain: DVKVTQSSRYLVKRTGEKVFLECVQDMDHENMFWYRQDPGLGLRLIYFSYDVKMKEKGDIPEGYSVSREKKERFSLILESASTNQTSMYLCASEPPSGNTIYFGEGSWLTVV.

This clone was found once. V usage is TRBV4-2 and J usage is TRBJ2-7; D is possibly TRBD1 (5 bases). This CDR3 contains 14 residues. Germline values: CDR1 LGHNA, CDR2 YNFKEQ. Trimming took 1 base from V and 2 from J, leaving 9 bases between them. As DNA, the CDR3 is TGTGCCAGCAGCCAAGTCACAGGCACCTACGAGCAGTACTTC. It is translated as CASSQVTGTYEQYF.